This is a list of T cell receptor beta chains from one sample in a study of blood T cell repertoires in COVID-19. The protocol was immunoSEQ multiplex PCR, while the TCRdb copy is restricted to in-frame clones and leaves out a portion. The sample lists fewer than 200,000 clones; approximately 85% were seen once. The sequenced sample was peripheral blood. Receptor source: a man aged 60-69 years who had recovered from COVID-19. The CDR3 runs from the conserved cysteine through the conserved F or W. Fields, in order: clone size, J gene, D gene, V gene, CDR3 DNA, CDR3 protein. A D gene is named only where the DNA matches it firmly. Clone size is stated in some rows and not others, as once, few, many or a class when expanded.

NA	TRBJ1-5	NA	TRBV19	TGTGCCAGTAGTACAGAACAGGGCCTAAGCAATCAGCCCCAGCATTTT	CASSTEQGLSNQPQHF
NA	TRBJ2-1	TRBD2	TRBV19	TGTGCCAGTTCGGGGGGGTCCTACAATGAGCAGTTCTTC	CASSGGSYNEQFF
once	TRBJ2-3	TRBD2	TRBV6-5	TGTGCCAGCAGACTAGGACTAGCGGGGACGCAGTATTTT	CASRLGLAGTQYF
NA	TRBJ1-5	TRBD1	TRBV6-5	TGTGCCAGCAGTAGGGCAGGGGGGTCCTATCAGCCCCAGCATTTT	CASSRAGGSYQPQHF
NA	TRBJ1-4	TRBD1	TRBV7-6	TGTGCCAGCAGCCCACGACAGGGAAATGAAAAACTGTTTTTT	CASSPRQGNEKLFF
NA	TRBJ2-1	TRBD2	TRBV7-9	TGTGCCAGCAGCTCGGGGGGTCTAAACAATGAGCAGTTCTTC	CASSSGGLNNEQFF
NA	TRBJ1-4	TRBD1	TRBV7-8	TGTGCCAGCAGCTTTAGCCCGGACAGGGGGCGGGAAAAACTGTTTTTT	CASSFSPDRGREKLFF
NA	TRBJ2-3	NA	TRBV19	TGTGCCAGTAGTACGTACACAGATACGCAGTATTTT	CASSTYTDTQYF
NA	TRBJ2-3	TRBD2	TRBV3-1/TRBV3-2	TGTGCCAGCAGCCACGATGGACTAGCGGGGAGAAGCACAGATACGCAGTATTTT	CASSHDGLAGRSTDTQYF
NA	TRBJ1-2	NA	TRBV24-1	TGTGCCACCAGTGACTTAACAGTGGACTATGGCTACACCTTC	CATSDLTVDYGYTF
NA	TRBJ2-3	TRBD2	TRBV10-2	TGCGCCAGCAGTGGGACTAGCGGGGGGGCCCAAGATACGCAGTATTTT	CASSGTSGGAQDTQYF
NA	TRBJ2-5	TRBD2	TRBV12-3/TRBV12-4	TGTGCCAGCAGTCCACGGGGGGGAGAGACCCAGTACTTC	CASSPRGGETQYF
NA	TRBJ2-7	TRBD1	TRBV28	TGTGCCAGCAGTTTGGGGACAGCGGTATACGAGCAGTACTTC	CASSLGTAVYEQYF
NA	TRBJ2-5	NA	TRBV15	TGTGCCACCAGCAGAGATCCCGAGGGCGAGACCCAGTACTTC	CATSRDPEGETQYF
NA	TRBJ2-3	TRBD2	TRBV18	TGTGCCAGCTCACCGCGGGAGCGGGGGGGCGCAGATACGCAGTATTTT	CASSPRERGGADTQYF
NA	TRBJ1-5	TRBD1	TRBV7-2	TGTGCCAGCAGTTCTGGGACAGGGGGCGGCAATCAGCCCCAGCATTTT	CASSSGTGGGNQPQHF
NA	TRBJ2-7	TRBD1	TRBV7-6	TGTGCCAGCAGCTCGCGGACAGGGGCCTACGAGCAGTACTTC	CASSSRTGAYEQYF
once	TRBJ1-5	NA	TRBV4-1	TGCGCCAGCAGCCAAGGGGGCCGGGTGTGGGAGCCCCAGCATTTT	CASSQGGRVWEPQHF
NA	TRBJ2-1	TRBD2	TRBV29-1	TGCAGCGGCCGACTAGCGGGGGGGCCTCTTTCCTACAATGAGCAGTTCTTC	CSGRLAGGPLSYNEQFF
once	TRBJ2-7	NA	TRBV7-7	TGTGCTAGCAGCTTAGAGCTGGGGAGGAAGCAGTACTTC	CASSLELGRKQYF
NA	TRBJ2-1	TRBD2	TRBV7-3	TGTGCCAGCAGCTTAATGGGACTAGCGGGATCCTACAATGAGCAGTTCTTC	CASSLMGLAGSYNEQFF
NA	TRBJ2-5	NA	TRBV3-1/TRBV3-2	TGTGCCAGCAGCCAAGATACAGGGCGCGAGACCCAGTACTTC	CASSQDTGRETQYF
NA	TRBJ2-3	NA	TRBV9	TGTGCCAGCAGCGTCGGGACACTTAGCACAGATACGCAGTATTTT	CASSVGTLSTDTQYF
NA	TRBJ2-7	TRBD1	TRBV6-5	TGTGCCAGCAACACCTTCGGGACAGGGTATCGCGAGCAGTACTTC	CASNTFGTGYREQYF
once	TRBJ1-4	NA	TRBV18	TGTGCCAGCTCACCGGTTCCAAGGGGAGGAAGAAAAGGACTGTTTTTT	CASSPVPRGGRKGLFF
few	TRBJ2-3	NA	TRBV12-3/TRBV12-4	TGTGCCAGCAGTTTAGGATTGGCAGGCGGGGAGTATTTT	CASSLGLAGGEYF
NA	TRBJ1-6	NA	TRBV13	TGTGCCAGCAGCTTAGACAGAAATAATTCACCCCTCCACTTT	CASSLDRNNSPLHF
NA	TRBJ1-5	TRBD1	TRBV5-5	TGTGCCAGCAGCTTGTTTCTCGAGATAGGGACAGAAAATCAGCCCCAGCATTTT	CASSLFLEIGTENQPQHF
NA	TRBJ1-2	TRBD1	TRBV7-2	TGTGCCAGCAGCTTAGTGGTGGGACAGGGTCCGGGAGGCTACACCTTC	CASSLVVGQGPGGYTF
NA	TRBJ2-1	NA	TRBV4-1	TGCGCCAGCAGCCTTCTAGCGACCGTCAGCTCCTACAATGAGCAGTTCTTC	CASSLLATVSSYNEQFF
few	TRBJ1-2	TRBD1	TRBV7-2	TGTGCCAGCAGCTTAGCGGGACAGGGGACTCTCAGCACCTTC	CASSLAGQGTLSTF
NA	TRBJ2-5	NA	TRBV2	TGTGCCAGCAGTAATGACAATGGAGAGACCCAGTACTTC	CASSNDNGETQYF
once	TRBJ2-1	TRBD2	TRBV19	TGTGCCAGTAGGGAGCTAGCGGGGGGAGAGCAGTTCTTC	CASRELAGGEQFF
NA	TRBJ2-7	TRBD2	TRBV9	TGTGCCAGCAGCGTAGATGCGGGGAGGGGCTACGAGCAGTACTTC	CASSVDAGRGYEQYF
NA	TRBJ2-7	NA	TRBV3-1/TRBV3-2	TGTGCCAGCAGCCAAGATAAGGCGGGGCACTACGAGCAGTACTTC	CASSQDKAGHYEQYF
NA	TRBJ2-7	TRBD2	TRBV19	TGTGCCAGTAGTACCTCCGGGGGGGTGTTAATGGACGAGCAGTACTTC	CASSTSGGVLMDEQYF
NA	TRBJ2-3	TRBD2	TRBV7-3	TGTGCCAGCAGCGTTAGCGGGGGGGCAGGTACGCAGTATTTT	CASSVSGGAGTQYF
NA	TRBJ2-5	NA	TRBV27	TGTGCCAGCAGTCCGCGGGGACAAGAGACCCAGTACTTC	CASSPRGQETQYF
once	TRBJ2-3	NA	TRBV5-1	TGCGCCAGCAGCTTGCAACAGGAGTTTGGCACAGATACGCAGTATTTT	CASSLQQEFGTDTQYF
NA	TRBJ1-2	TRBD1	TRBV15	TGTGCCACCAGCAGAGATGAGGGGGCTGGCTACACCTTC	CATSRDEGAGYTF
few	TRBJ1-5	TRBD1	TRBV30	TGTGCCTGGGGACAGGAGGGATTACAGCCCCAGCATTTT	CAWGQEGLQPQHF